Presented here are 16 T cell receptor beta chains from one specimen sequenced in a study of T cell changes during pregnancy in multiple sclerosis. Produced via immunoSEQ multiplex PCR; TCRdb's table is partial and in-frame only. The sample consists of tens of thousands of clones, approximately 90% of them appearing once. The sample here was peripheral blood, taken in the first trimester of pregnancy. Source of these receptors: a female donor in good health, enrolled as a control in a pregnancy study.

The chain recombines TRBV28 with TRBJ1-4; D remains ambiguous. V lost 6 bases, J lost 8 bases, and 10 bases lay in between. The germline V gene has CDR1 MDHEN and CDR2 SYDVKM. This CDR3 has 12 amino acids. The DNA of the CDR3 is TGTGCCAGCAGCCGCCTCCAGGAAAAACTGTTTTTT. It codes for CASSRLQEKLFF.

This clone was counted a single time. The chain carries TRBV7-9 and TRBJ1-1; the D is unclear. With 1 base removed from V and 8 bases from J, the gap between germline ends came to 11 bases. The V gene's germline CDR1 is SEHNR and CDR2 FQNEAQ (reference sequence). This CDR3 has 13 residues. DNA of the CDR3: TGTGCCAGCAGCTTAGTGGAGGGTCCCGAAGCTTTCTTT. The encoded protein is CASSLVEGPEAFF.

The chain employs TRBV7-2 and TRBJ2-7; 9 bases match TRBD2. The V segment lost 4 bases and the J segment 7 bases; nucleotides outside the gene matches: 5. This CDR3 contains 13 residues. Germline CDR1 SGHTA, CDR2 FQGNSA. CDR3 protein: CASSSGLAREQYF. CDR3 DNA sequence: TGTGCCAGCAGCTCAGGACTAGCGAGGGAGCAGTACTTC.

V and J are TRBV30 and TRBJ1-3, with D unresolved. CDR3 length equals 11 residues. Germline CDR1 and CDR2: GTSNPN and SVGIG (reference sequence). With 4 bases removed from V and 9 bases from J, the gap between germline ends came to 10 bases. In DNA, the CDR3 is TGTGCCTGGAAAGCTTCAGGCACCATATATTTT. It encodes CAWKASGTIYF.

The chain recombines TRBV4-3 with TRBJ1-6; TRBD1 might be the D (6 bases). Germline V CDR1 and CDR2: LGHNA, YSLEER. V lost 3 bases, J lost 3 bases, and 18 bases lay in between. This CDR3 is built from 18 residues. This chain's CDR3 is CASSQGVEGGGYNSPLHF. The CDR3 coding sequence is TGCGCCAGCAGCCAGGGGGTTGAGGGGGGGGGCTATAATTCACCCCTCCACTTT.

The chain combines TRBV7-8 with TRBJ2-1; possible D gene TRBD2, 5 bases. The CDR3 is made up of 13 amino acids. Germline-derived CDR1 and CDR2 are SGHVS and FQNEAQ. The V end lost 5 bases, the J end lost 4 bases, and 9 bases lay between the germline ends. The CDR3: CASSPLAYNEQFF. CDR3 DNA sequence: TGTGCCAGCAGCCCCCTAGCTTACAATGAGCAGTTCTTC. Looking up the rest from reference TRBV7-8 and TRBJ2-1 gives the full variable domain: GAGVSQSPRYKVAKRGQDVALRCDPISGHVSLFWYQQALGQGPEFLTYFQNEAQLDKSGLPSDRFFAERPEGSVSTLKIQRTQQEDSAVYLCASSPLAYNEQFFGPGTRLTVL.

This chain links TRBV30 with TRBJ1-2; 8 nucleotides match TRBD1. After removal of 3 bases from V and 0 bases from J, the junction contained 3 bases not matched to a gene. Germline assignment: CDR1 GTSNPN and CDR2 SVGIG (reference sequence). The CDR3 length is 14 residues. The CDR3 region is CAWRGTGSNYGYTF. The DNA for the CDR3 is TGTGCCTGGAGGGGGACAGGTTCTAACTATGGCTACACCTTC. The full variable domain, with the rest looked up from reference TRBV30 and TRBJ1-2, is SQTIHQWPATLVQPVGSPLSLECTVEGTSNPNLYWYRQAAGRGLQLLFYSVGIGQISSEVPQNLSASRPQDRQFILSSKKLLLSDSGFYLCAWRGTGSNYGYTFGSGTRLTVV.

The chain is built from TRBV7-2 and TRBJ2-2, with 8 nucleotides matching TRBD1. The CDR3 is 18 amino acids. Germline-derived CDR1 and CDR2 are SGHTA and FQGNSA. V lost 2 bases to trimming and J lost 3 bases; unmatched junction nucleotides: 11. The CDR3 here is CASSLRRKTGAHTGELFF. DNA for the CDR3: TGTGCCAGCAGCTTACGACGCAAGACAGGGGCCCACACCGGGGAGCTGTTTTTT.

V gene TRBV4-2 combines with J gene TRBJ1-2; D not resolved. CDR3 length: 14 residues. V lost 1 base to trimming and J lost 4 bases, with 10 bases between them. Germline values: CDR1 LGHNA, CDR2 YNFKEQ. DNA for the CDR3: TGTGCCAGCAGCCAAGGGAGCGGATCCTATGGCTACACCTTC. It codes for CASSQGSGSYGYTF.

The V and J genes are TRBV4-3 and TRBJ1-3; the D is unclear. CDR3 size: 16 residues. In germline, CDR1 is LGHNA, CDR2 YSLEER. Trimming removed 4 bases at V and 0 bases at J, with 13 bases between. The CDR3 bases are TGCGCCAGCAGCCCCTCGGGATCAAGCTCTGGAAACACCATATATTTT. Residues: CASSPSGSSSGNTIYF.

This clone was seen just once. The chain is built from TRBV4-3 and TRBJ2-6, with D maybe TRBD2 (6 bases). The germline V gene encodes CDR1 LGHNA and CDR2 YSLEER. This CDR3 contains 19 residues. V was cut by 0 bases and J by 0 bases, with 15 bases left in between. The DNA of the CDR3 is TGCGCCAGCAGCCAAGAGTTGGGACTGATGATCTCTGGGGCCAACGTCCTGACTTTC. Amino acids: CASSQELGLMISGANVLTF.

The V call is TRBV21-1, the J call TRBJ1-2; TRBD1, as called in the table, went unchecked against the DNA. TRBV21-1 corresponds to a pseudogene. This CDR3 is 14 amino acids long. CDR3 protein: CASSKRGSGYGYTF. The CDR3 DNA reads TGTGCCAGCAGCAAAAGGGGGAGTGGATATGGCTACACCTTC.

The CDR3 nucleotides are TGTGCCAGCAGCTACGACAGTATAGGGCTCAATCAGCCCCAGCATTTT. Residues: CASSYDSIGLNQPQHF. V gene TRBV4-2 combines with J gene TRBJ1-5; D may be TRBD1 (5 bases). Germline V gene lookup returns CDR1 LGHNA and CDR2 YNFKEQ. The ends were cut back, 5 bases at V and 3 bases at J, with 17 bases in the middle. The CDR3 runs to 16 residues.

The genes are TRBV19 and TRBJ1-2, with D uncertain. The CDR3 totals 13 residues. Germline CDR1 is LNHDA and CDR2 is SQIVND (reference sequence). V lost 3 bases, J lost 0 bases, and 5 bases lay in between. The CDR3 nucleotides read TGTGCCAGTAGTATTGACACTAACTATGGCTACACCTTC. Its translation: CASSIDTNYGYTF. Based on the CDR3 plus reference TRBV19 and TRBJ1-2, the full variable domain is DGGITQSPKYLFRKEGQNVTLSCEQNLNHDAMYWYRQDPGQGLRLIYYSQIVNDFQKGDIAEGYSVSREKKESFPLTVTSAQKNPTAFYLCASSIDTNYGYTFGSGTRLTVV.

The gene calls are TRBV5-1 and TRBJ1-6, with 7 nucleotides matching TRBD1. In germline, CDR1 is SGHRS, CDR2 YFSETQ. The CDR3 consists of 13 residues. V lost 4 bases, J lost 8 bases, and 3 bases stayed unmatched. The CDR3 is CASSTGTDSPLHF. CDR3 bases: TGCGCCAGCAGCACCGGGACAGATTCACCCCTCCACTTT. Using reference TRBV5-1 and TRBJ1-6 for the parts outside the CDR3, the full variable domain is KAGVTQTPRYLIKTRGQQVTLSCSPISGHRSVSWYQQTPGQGLQFLFEYFSETQRNKGNFPGRFSGRQFSNSRSEMNVSTLELGDSALYLCASSTGTDSPLHFGNGTRLTVT.

This clone was recorded only once. This chain connects TRBV6-1 to TRBJ2-1; TRBD1 aligns across 7 bases. The CDR3 sequence is 12 residues long. The J segment lost 3 bases and the V segment lost 9 bases, leaving 2 bases of the junction unmatched. Looked up from germline, CDR1 is MNHNS and CDR2 is SASEGT. As DNA, the CDR3 is TGTGCCAGAAGGACAGGCTACAATGAGCAGTTCTTC. Its protein is CARRTGYNEQFF.